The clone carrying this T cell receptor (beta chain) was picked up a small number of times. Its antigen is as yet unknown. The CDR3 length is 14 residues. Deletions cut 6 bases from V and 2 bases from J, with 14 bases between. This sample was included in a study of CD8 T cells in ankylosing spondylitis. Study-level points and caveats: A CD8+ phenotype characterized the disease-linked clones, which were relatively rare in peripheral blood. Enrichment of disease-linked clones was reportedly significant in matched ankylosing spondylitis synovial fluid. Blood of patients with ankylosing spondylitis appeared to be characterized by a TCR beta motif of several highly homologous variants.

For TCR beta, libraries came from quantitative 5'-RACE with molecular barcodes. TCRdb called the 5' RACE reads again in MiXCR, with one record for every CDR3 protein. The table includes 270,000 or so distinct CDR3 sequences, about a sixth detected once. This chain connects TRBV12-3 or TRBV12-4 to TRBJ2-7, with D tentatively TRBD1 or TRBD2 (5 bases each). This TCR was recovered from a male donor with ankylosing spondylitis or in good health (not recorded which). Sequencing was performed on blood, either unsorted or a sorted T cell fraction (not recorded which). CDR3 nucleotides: TGTGCCAGCAGCCCTCCGGGGACGACCTACGAGCAGTACTTC. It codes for CASSPPGTTYEQYF.